The clone carrying this TCR beta chain was detected only a few times. The antigen is unknown. Trimming removed 6 bases from V and 15 bases from J, with 17 bases in between. Germline CDR1 and CDR2: DFQATT and SNEGSKA (reference sequence). The CDR3 consists of 11 residues. Only in-frame clones appear in the TCRdb table, and some are missing; sequencing was by immunoSEQ multiplex PCR. The sample contains about 120,000 clones, roughly 57% of which appear only once. The record originates from a study of cytotoxic CD8 clonotypes in ibrutinib-treated CLL. Study as a whole: Overall, some 24 responses were partial and 2 complete; following median roughly 72 months, about 14 patients stayed remitted and some 12 progressed. General study results and limits: Patients had baseline clonality above age-matched healthy donors, and this clonality moved with circulating CD8+ T-cell counts. Public clonotypes were uncommon and contracted or stayed stable on treatment.

With cryopreserved PBMCs as the source, 1.5 to 2.5 micrograms of genomic DNA went to TCR beta libraries. The starting material was PBMCs, obtained after 24 months of ibrutinib treatment. The rearrangement joins TRBV20-1 to TRBJ1-4, with unresolved D. The source of this sequence is a human donor with chronic lymphocytic leukemia. In DNA, the CDR3 is TGCAGTGCCAATTTTGGGGATAGGGTGTTTTTT. This gives the protein CSANFGDRVFF.